Listed here are 18 T cell receptor beta chains from one sample, sequenced in a study of blood T cell repertoires in COVID-19. Sequencing was performed with immunoSEQ multiplex PCR; in TCRdb, only in-frame clones are kept and a portion is missing. The top ten hold approximately 5.4% of the sample, which has over 90,000 clones, roughly nine tenths seen once. Sequencing used peripheral blood. The receptor source for this set is a woman aged 45-65 years with COVID-19, enrolled during active disease.

J is TRBJ2-4 and V is TRBV16; the D gene is possibly TRBD2 (6 bases). V lost 0 bases and J 1 base, leaving 13 bases between the germline ends. CDR1 is KGHSY and CDR2 is FQNENV in the germline V gene. There are 17 residues in the CDR3. Here the CDR3 reads CASSQSAEGLAKNIQYF. In nucleotides, the CDR3 is TGTGCCAGCAGCCAATCTGCGGAGGGTCTCGCCAAAAACATTCAGTACTTC.

The chain combines TRBV3-1 (or the pseudogene TRBV3-2) with TRBJ1-3; TRBD1 matches 7 bases. CDR1 is LGHDT and CDR2 is YNNKEL in the germline V gene (reference sequence). The V gene end was trimmed by 0 bases and the J gene end by 2 bases; junction bases not matched to a gene: 10. CDR3 length equals 18 residues. CDR3 coding DNA: TGTGCCAGCAGCCAAGAAAGTCTAACCGGGACAGCTGGAAACACCATATATTTT. It codes for CASSQESLTGTAGNTIYF.

A single count supports this clone. The chain carries TRBV30 and TRBJ1-2; TRBD1 matches 9 bases. CDR3 length equals 14 residues. V lost 2 bases, J lost 4 bases, and 5 bases stayed unmatched. Germline values: CDR1 GTSNPN, CDR2 SVGIG (reference sequence). The CDR3 is CAWSPGQGSYGYTF. The CDR3 region has the DNA TGTGCCTGGAGTCCAGGACAGGGGAGCTATGGCTACACCTTC.

This clone was detected only a few times. The chain joins TRBV4-1 to TRBJ1-2, with D unclear. Trimming cost V 0 bases and J 8 bases, with 10 bases left between them. The CDR3 totals 13 residues. Germline V gives CDR1 MGHRA, CDR2 YSYEKL. The DNA for the CDR3 is TGCGCCAGCAGCCAAGAAGAGACAACGGGCTACACCTTC. Its translation is CASSQEETTGYTF.

The chain links TRBV7-8 to TRBJ2-1; 14 bases line up with TRBD2. This CDR3 is 19 amino acids long. Trimming cost V 4 bases and J 6 bases; bases outside gene matches: 14. Per germline, CDR1 SGHVS and CDR2 FQNEAQ. The CDR3 reads CASSSGARGLAGETNEQFF. The CDR3 DNA follows: TGTGCCAGCAGCTCCGGTGCCCGGGGACTAGCGGGGGAAACCAATGAGCAGTTCTTC.

This clone was picked up one time. The rearrangement joins TRBV7-9 to TRBJ2-1; 10 nucleotides agree with TRBD2. The CDR3 contains 17 residues. V shed 0 bases, J shed 5 bases, and the junction held 7 bases outside the gene matches. The germline V gene encodes CDR1 SEHNR and CDR2 FQNEAQ (reference sequence). CDR3 residues: CASSLAITSGENNEQFF. CDR3 in DNA: TGTGCCAGCAGCTTAGCAATCACTAGCGGGGAAAACAATGAGCAGTTCTTC.

The CDR3 nucleotides are TGTGCCAGCAGCCCTAGTAGGGAGCTGTTTTTT. Protein: CASSPSRELFF. The chain employs TRBV11-2 and TRBJ2-2; D is uncertain. This CDR3 spans 11 amino acids. CDR1 SGHAT and CDR2 FQNNGV come from the germline V gene. V was shortened by 5 bases and J by 9 bases, with 7 bases between the two germline ends.

The chain is built from TRBV10-3 and TRBJ1-5; D might be TRBD1 (6 bases). V lost 6 bases and J 4 bases, leaving 13 bases between the germline ends. CDR3 size: 14 residues. The germline V gene has CDR1 ENHRY and CDR2 SYGVKD. CDR3 residues: CAISSGTKNQPQHF. The CDR3 nucleotides are TGTGCCATCAGCTCCGGGACAAAAAATCAGCCCCAGCATTTT.

The chain carries TRBV7-2 and TRBJ2-7; D is perhaps TRBD2 (7 bases). CDR3 length: 15 amino acids. Germline V CDR1 and CDR2: SGHTA, FQGNSA. Between the trimmed V and J ends, which lost 2 bases and 1 base, there was a span of 12 bases. The CDR3: CASSLWRGPSYEQYF. Here the CDR3 DNA reads TGTGCCAGCAGCTTATGGCGGGGGCCTTCCTACGAGCAGTACTTC.

The chain employs TRBV3-1 (or the pseudogene TRBV3-2) and TRBJ2-3; D unclear. The CDR3 runs to 15 residues. Looked up from germline, CDR1 is LGHDT and CDR2 is YNNKEL (reference sequence). V was shortened by 0 bases and J by 5 bases, with 12 bases between the two germline ends. The CDR3 reads CASSQDPGIIDTQYF. The CDR3 DNA follows: TGTGCCAGCAGCCAAGATCCGGGTATTATAGATACGCAGTATTTT.

V gene TRBV19 combines with J gene TRBJ1-5; 10 nucleotides line up with TRBD1. Per germline, CDR1 LNHDA and CDR2 SQIVND (reference sequence). Germline trimming cut 5 bases from V and 0 bases from J; bases unmatched to any gene: 7. This CDR3 region has 17 residues. In DNA form, the CDR3 reads TGTGCCAGTAGTGGGGGACAGGGGCAATATAGCAATCAGCCCCAGCATTTT. Translation: CASSGGQGQYSNQPQHF.

This sequence joins TRBV3-1 (or the pseudogene TRBV3-2) and TRBJ2-2, with D maybe TRBD1 (6 bases). V was shortened by 3 bases and J by 6 bases, with 14 bases between the two germline ends. The CDR3 length is 15 residues. CDR1 and CDR2 (germline): LGHDT, YNNKEL (reference sequence). The CDR3 DNA reads TGTGCCAGCAGCCAGTTACAGGGAGTGTCCGGGGAGCTGTTTTTT. This gives the protein CASSQLQGVSGELFF.

The V gene is TRBV28, the J gene TRBJ1-4; D unresolved. The CDR3 is 12 amino acids. Trimming took 7 bases from V and 7 from J, leaving 10 bases between them. Looked up from germline, CDR1 is MDHEN and CDR2 is SYDVKM. CDR3 region: CASTAGGEKLFF. In DNA, the CDR3 is TGTGCCAGCACCGCGGGAGGTGAAAAACTGTTTTTT. Looking up the rest from reference TRBV28 and TRBJ1-4 gives the full variable domain: DVKVTQSSRYLVKRTGEKVFLECVQDMDHENMFWYRQDPGLGLRLIYFSYDVKMKEKGDIPEGYSVSREKKERFSLILESASTNQTSMYLCASTAGGEKLFFGSGTQLSVL.

The rearrangement uses TRBV12-5 and TRBJ2-7, with TRBD1 matching 8 bases. Trimming removed 1 base from V and 0 bases from J; junction bases left unmatched: 5. The germline V gene encodes CDR1 LGHNT and CDR2 FRNRAP. The CDR3 runs 16 residues. The CDR3 sequence is CASGLDPGGVSYEQYF. The CDR3 DNA reads TGTGCTAGTGGTTTGGATCCAGGGGGCGTCTCCTACGAGCAGTACTTC.

This sequence joins TRBV5-5 and TRBJ1-1; D perhaps matches TRBD1 (5 bases). The germline V gene encodes CDR1 SGHKS and CDR2 YYEKEE (reference sequence). This CDR3 contains 15 residues. Between the trimmed V and J ends, which lost 2 bases and 3 bases, there was a span of 14 bases. CDR3 residues: CASSFQWGVDTEAFF. The CDR3 DNA follows: TGTGCCAGCAGCTTCCAATGGGGGGTCGACACTGAAGCTTTCTTT.

This chain uses TRBV30 with TRBJ2-5; 7 bases are shared with TRBD2. This CDR3 is built from 16 residues. Trimming at V came to 5 bases and at J to 5 bases, leaving 17 bases not matched to a gene. Per the germline V gene, CDR1 is GTSNPN and CDR2 is SVGIG (reference sequence). CDR3 coding DNA: TGTGCCTGGGGAGCTGGGGGGGTAAGCGTTGTGGAGACCCAGTACTTC. Its protein is CAWGAGGVSVVETQYF.

V is TRBV19 and J is TRBJ1-5; 8 bases map to TRBD1. V was pared by 9 bases and J by 4 bases, with 11 bases of the junction left unmatched. The CDR3 spans 15 residues. In germline, CDR1 is LNHDA, CDR2 SQIVND (reference sequence). The CDR3 DNA is TGTGCCAGCGTAGGACAGGGAGGGACAAATCAGCCCCAGCATTTT. This gives the protein CASVGQGGTNQPQHF. The full variable domain, completed using reference TRBV19 and TRBJ1-5, is DGGITQSPKYLFRKEGQNVTLSCEQNLNHDAMYWYRQDPGQGLRLIYYSQIVNDFQKGDIAEGYSVSREKKESFPLTVTSAQKNPTAFYLCASVGQGGTNQPQHFGDGTRLSIL.

The chain links TRBV30 to TRBJ2-5; no definite D call. Trimming stripped 0 bases from V and 5 bases from J, with 10 bases between. The CDR3 loop spans 13 amino acids. Germline values: CDR1 GTSNPN, CDR2 SVGIG (reference sequence). CDR3 sequence reads: CAWSVVLSETQYF. The CDR3 nucleotides read TGTGCCTGGAGTGTAGTACTTTCGGAGACCCAGTACTTC.